The entry below describes one T cell receptor beta chain. The antigen is not known. The data are from a study of regulatory T cells in long-lasting Graves disease. General observations from the study: TCR diversity in persistent Graves' patients was below that of newly diagnosed ones.

The authors built TCR beta libraries using iRepertoire HTBI primers and Arm-PCR of CDR3 regions. TCRdb ran MiXCR on the multiplex PCR reads and lists one entry per CDR3 protein. This sample has 580,000 or so distinct CDR3 sequences, with 15% to 20% found just once. This CDR3 spans 15 amino acids. With 2 bases removed from V and 4 bases from J, the gap between germline ends came to 11 bases. Stated time point: newly diagnosed GD, antithyroid drugs for less than 3 months. The TCR library was made from RNA that had been extracted from PBMCs in TRIzol. The sample was also reused in another study, on T cells in Graves' hyperthyroidism and ophthalmopathy. Turning to that study: HTBI primers were used for first-round RT-PCR of the TCR CDR3.

The chain combines TRBV12-3 or TRBV12-4 with TRBJ2-2; D unresolved. The receptor comes from a man in his late teens or twenties with Graves disease. The sequencing used peripheral blood mononuclear cells (PBMCs), collected at new diagnosis, from a patient treated with antithyroid drugs. CDR3 coding DNA: TGTGCCAGCAGTTTAAATGGTCGTGCCACCGGGGAGCTGTTTTTT. Protein product: CASSLNGRATGELFF.